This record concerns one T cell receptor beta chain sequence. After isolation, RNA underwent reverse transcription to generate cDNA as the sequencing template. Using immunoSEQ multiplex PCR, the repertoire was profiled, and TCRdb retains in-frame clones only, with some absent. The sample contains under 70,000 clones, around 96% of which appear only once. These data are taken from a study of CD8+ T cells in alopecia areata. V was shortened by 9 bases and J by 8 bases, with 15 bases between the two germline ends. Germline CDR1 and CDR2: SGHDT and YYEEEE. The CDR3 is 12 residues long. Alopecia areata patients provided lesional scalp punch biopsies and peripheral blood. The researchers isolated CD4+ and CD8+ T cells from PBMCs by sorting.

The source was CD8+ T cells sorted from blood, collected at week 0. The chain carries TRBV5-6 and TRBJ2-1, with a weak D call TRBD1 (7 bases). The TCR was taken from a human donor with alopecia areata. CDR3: CATRRGLDEQFF. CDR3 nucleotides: TGTGCCACGAGGAGGGGGCTCGATGAGCAGTTCTTC.